This T cell receptor beta chain derives from a study of blood T cell repertoires in COVID-19. Whole-study context: Collection of acute and convalescent COVID-19 samples took place in the United States, Italy and Spain.

The CDR3 is 14 residues long. The V and J ends lost 7 bases and 7 bases respectively, with 17 bases between them. Looked up from germline, CDR1 is LNHNV and CDR2 is YYDKDF (reference sequence). This clone was seen only once. The repertoire was sequenced with immunoSEQ multiplex PCR; TCRdb's copy has only in-frame clones and lacks some. The sample gives around 120,000 clones, roughly 89% of which show up once; 3.8% is in the top ten. The sequencing input was peripheral blood. V and J are TRBV15 and TRBJ1-5, with TRBD1 as a possible D gene (6 bases). The source is a woman aged 55-70 years with COVID-19, enrolled during active disease. Here the CDR3 reads CATTAVEGEQPQHF. In DNA form, the CDR3 reads TGTGCCACCACCGCCGTAGAGGGGGAACAGCCCCAGCATTTT.